The following is a TCR beta chain sequence with its context. Its specificity is not known. The data stem from a study of T-cell memory formation after mild COVID-19. Points from the study as a whole: Clones which contracted sat mainly in CM and EM if CD4+, and in EMRA if CD8+. Whether second-wave clones peaking at day 37 were SARS-CoV-2 specific went unconfirmed.

TCRdb ran MiXCR on the 5' RACE reads and lists one entry per CDR3 protein. The profile covers roughly 250,000 distinct CDR3 sequences, with approximately 16% appearing a single time and approximately 3.5% taken by the ten largest. Between the trimmed V and J ends, which lost 4 bases and 0 bases, there was a span of 5 bases. The CDR3 loop spans 12 amino acids. Germline values: CDR1 SGHDT, CDR2 YYEEEE. The clonotype comes from a man aged 18 to 29 who had mild COVID-19 (a few samples of this study predate the infection). Cell type and time point are not known. Sequencing was performed on PBMCs or a T cell subset sorted from them (not recorded which). The chain combines TRBV5-6 with TRBJ2-7, with D uncertain. The DNA of the CDR3 is TGTGCCAGCAGCGCATTCTCCTACGAGCAGTACTTC. The encoded protein is CASSAFSYEQYF.